A single sample is the source of the 17 T cell receptor beta chains below, sequenced in a study of T cell repertoires in cytomegalovirus infection. TCRdb passed the reads through MiXCR, listing each CDR3 protein once. The profile shows nearly 650,000 distinct CDR3 sequences, roughly 26% of them singletons. Sequenced material: CD8+ T cells from PBMCs. Receptors were obtained from a human donor in good health (CMV status not recorded). Some clones in this sample may be carry-over from other donors' samples.

The chain carries TRBV29-1 and TRBJ2-1, with D perhaps assigned TRBD1 or TRBD2 (5 bases each). Trimming took off 3 bases at V and 9 bases at J, with 12 bases between the two ends. Germline loops: CDR1 SQVTM, CDR2 ANQGSEA. CDR3 length: 12 amino acids. The CDR3 nucleotides read TGCAGCGTTGAGGGGTTGAGGGGTGAGCAGTTCTTC. Translating it yields CSVEGLRGEQFF.

The chain couples TRBV2 to TRBJ1-3; D is unresolved. Per the germline V gene, CDR1 is SNHLY and CDR2 is FYNNEI. V shed 2 bases and J shed 0 bases, with 8 bases lying between them. There are 15 residues in the CDR3. As DNA, the CDR3 is TGTGCCAGCAGTGAACCCTGGAGCTCTGGAAACACCATATATTTT. Amino acids: CASSEPWSSGNTIYF.

This clonotype was observed a few times. This chain joins TRBV6-2 or TRBV6-3 and TRBJ1-1; D might be TRBD1 (5 bases). Germline CDR1 and CDR2: MNHEY and SVGEGT. Trimming removed 7 bases at V and 3 bases at J, with 21 bases between. This CDR3 is 16 amino acids long. This CDR3 is CASTFREAGSDTEAFF. For the CDR3, the DNA is TGTGCCAGCACCTTCAGGGAGGCAGGGTCGGACACTGAAGCTTTCTTT.

This clonotype was seen only a few times. The junction does not match germline at one end; this may be a read error. The chain carries TRBV6-5 and TRBJ2-2; 16 bases fit TRBD2. Germline loops: CDR1 MNHEY, CDR2 SVGAGI. This CDR3 is 14 amino acids long. CDR3 bases: TGTGCCAGCAGTTATGGGACTAGCGGGGGGGAACTGTTTTTT. Translation: CASSYGTSGGELFF.

V usage is TRBV2 and J usage is TRBJ2-3; D unclear. Trimming removed 1 base from V and 1 base from J, with 9 bases in between. Germline V gives CDR1 SNHLY, CDR2 FYNNEI. This CDR3 contains 15 residues. The CDR3 coding sequence is TGTGCCAGCAGTGAAGTACCCACGGGCACAGATACGCAGTATTTT. Its translation is CASSEVPTGTDTQYF.

This clonotype has a count of ten or more. V and J are TRBV4-1 and TRBJ1-1, with 10 bases aligning to TRBD1. The V segment lost 5 bases and the J segment 5 bases; nucleotides outside the gene matches: 8. This CDR3 is 15 amino acids long. Germline assignment: CDR1 MGHRA and CDR2 YSYEKL. DNA for the CDR3: TGCGCCAGCAGCTTCCGGACAGGGGGTTCTACTGAAGCTTTCTTT. Protein product: CASSFRTGGSTEAFF.

DNA of the CDR3: TGTGCCAGCAGCCAAGAACCGGTCATACTGAATTCACCCCTCCACTTT. This codes for CASSQEPVILNSPLHF. The chain uses TRBV14 and TRBJ1-6, with D hard to call. This CDR3 is built from 16 residues. V was trimmed by 0 bases and J by 7 bases, leaving 13 bases between them. Germline CDR1 and CDR2: SGHDN and FVKESK.

This clonotype was observed many times. This CDR3 reads CASSSGDREIGTEAFF. DNA for the CDR3: TGTGCCAGCAGCTCCGGGGACAGGGAGATAGGGACTGAAGCTTTCTTT. This chain connects TRBV7-8 to TRBJ1-1; 9 bases match TRBD1. CDR3 size: 16 residues. The V gene's germline CDR1 is SGHVS and CDR2 FQNEAQ. V dropped 4 bases and J dropped 5; count of bases not matched to a gene: 11.

With respect to this clonotype: A read error may explain this, as a much larger clone is one base away. Lacking the conserved final phenylalanine or tryptophan, this CDR3 likely reflects a read error. The chain employs TRBV7-6 and TRBJ2-2, with no clear D. Deletions cut 7 bases from V and 6 bases from J, with 15 bases between. Germline values: CDR1 SGHVS, CDR2 FNYEAQ. The CDR3 runs 14 residues. CDR3 amino acids: CASTPRAAAGELFI. The CDR3 nucleotides are TGTGCCAGCACCCCTAGGGCGGCCGCCGGGGAGCTGTTTATT.

In its sample, this clonotype was seen many times. This chain joins TRBV4-1 and TRBJ2-1, with D perhaps matching TRBD2 (5 bases). Germline CDR1 MGHRA, CDR2 YSYEKL. V was clipped by 6 bases and J by 4 bases, with 16 bases between them. The CDR3 sequence is 15 residues long. This CDR3 is CASSRTRTGYNEQFF. The CDR3 region has the DNA TGCGCCAGCAGTCGAACTCGGACTGGTTACAATGAGCAGTTCTTC.

V gene TRBV11-2 combines with J gene TRBJ2-7; 7 positions agree with TRBD1. The trim removed 3 bases at V and 4 bases at J, leaving 3 bases unmatched. The CDR3 has 13 residues. The V gene's germline CDR1 is SGHAT and CDR2 FQNNGV. In DNA form, the CDR3 reads TGTGCCAGCAGCTTCGGGACAGCATACGAGCAGTACGTC. Protein sequence: CASSFGTAYEQYV.

This clonotype was counted ten times or more. CDR3 DNA sequence: TGTGCCAGCAGGGGGGGGACTACGCCTACGGAGACCCAGTACTTC. Amino acid sequence: CASRGGTTPTETQYF. The chain links TRBV28 to TRBJ2-5, with 7 bases that match TRBD2. Germline values: CDR1 MDHEN, CDR2 SYDVKM. CDR3 length: 15 residues. The V gene end was trimmed by 6 bases and the J gene end by 5 bases; junction bases not matched to a gene: 12.

The V call is TRBV6-5, the J call TRBJ2-5, with D possibly being TRBD1 or TRBD2 (6 bases each). This CDR3 comprises 14 residues. With 7 bases removed from V and 5 bases from J, the gap between germline ends came to 17 bases. The V gene's germline CDR1 is MNHEY and CDR2 SVGAGI. The chain's CDR3 is CASTLTGARETQYF. DNA for the CDR3: TGTGCCAGCACTCTGACGGGGGCCAGGGAGACCCAGTACTTC.

J is TRBJ2-5 and V is TRBV6-2 or TRBV6-3, with 7 bases identical to TRBD1. The V gene's germline CDR1 is MNHEY and CDR2 SVGEGT. The V gene end was trimmed by 1 base and the J gene end by 2 bases; junction bases not matched to a gene: 4. This CDR3 comprises 15 residues. CDR3 DNA sequence: TGTGCCAGCAGTTACTTCCTGGGACAGCAAGAGACCCAGTACTTC. Its translation is CASSYFLGQQETQYF.

V gene TRBV14 combines with J gene TRBJ2-7; possibly TRBD1 for D (6 bases). The V gene's germline CDR1 is SGHDN and CDR2 FVKESK. The CDR3 contains 13 residues. V was trimmed by 4 bases and J by 6 bases, leaving 13 bases between them. CDR3 residues: CASSPRGTGEQYF. The CDR3 DNA reads TGTGCCAGCAGCCCTAGGGGGACGGGCGAGCAGTACTTC.

There are a few counts of this clonotype. The V call is TRBV5-4, the J call TRBJ2-5; D remains ambiguous. The V end lost 6 bases, the J end lost 6 bases, and 9 bases lay between the germline ends. This CDR3 comprises 11 residues. Germline V CDR1 and CDR2: SGHNT, YYREEE (reference sequence). CDR3 in amino acids: CASTPPKTQYF. Written as DNA, the CDR3 is TGTGCCAGCACCCCCCCGAAGACCCAGTACTTC.

The table lists this clonotype with many counts. This chain joins TRBV28 and TRBJ2-7; D remains unclear. Germline loops: CDR1 MDHEN, CDR2 SYDVKM. This CDR3 spans 13 amino acids. V was clipped by 7 bases and J by 0 bases, with 10 bases between them. CDR3 in amino acids: CASNPSSSYEQYV. The CDR3 DNA reads as TGTGCCAGCAACCCCAGTTCCTCCTACGAGCAGTACGTC.